This T cell receptor beta chain was recovered during a study of human T cells and chemical hapten exposure. For the study at large: The study traced per-sample TCR yield variation mainly to small differences in pooled library volumes. Study observations and caveats: Sensitizing with DPC caused no change in TCRs above 1 in 1000 frequency. Expanded TCRs showed more large CDR3 clusters than pre-sensitization or healthy control sets.

This clonotype was observed at least ten times. Its target is unknown. The CDR3 is 12 residues long. Germline loops: CDR1 DFQATT, CDR2 SNEGSKA (reference sequence). The V gene lost 1 base and the J gene lost 8 bases, with 11 bases spanning the gap. TCRdb called the RACE reads again in MiXCR, with one record for every CDR3 protein. The table shows 90,000 to 110,000 distinct CDR3 sequences, with roughly a tenth occurring only once. Stated time point: patch test 2, 6 weeks after DPC sensitization. Treatment defined: therapeutic diphenylcyclopropenone sensitization with weekly scalp DPC. This clonotype was obtained from a woman between 35 and 50 years old with alopecia areata. Some clones in this sample may be carry-over from other donors' samples. The rearrangement joins TRBV20-1 to TRBJ1-1; D unresolved. This specimen consisted of whole blood, obtained in connection with sensitization to the hapten diphenylcyclopropenone (DPC). CDR3 region: CSARVGSGEAFF. The DNA for the CDR3 is TGCAGTGCTAGAGTTGGGTCGGGGGAAGCTTTCTTT.